This T cell receptor beta chain was captured by sequencing in a study of cytomegalovirus exposure and HLA in healthy donors. Whole-study results and caveats: That first-cohort TCR clusters tended to co-occur in the 90 to 150 validation repertoires was found in a later analysis. CMV antigen specificity was confirmed in vitro for three CMV-associated chains. Cytomegalovirus status, reportedly, was diagnosed with high specificity and sensitivity by the classifier.

Repertoires were generated with immunoSEQ multiplex PCR, while TCRdb's copy carries only in-frame clones and drops some. The table lists around 50,000 clones, approximately 93% of them singletons, with around 5.8% in the top ten. For this clone: Its antigen is not identified.

Germline V gene data show CDR1 as SQVTM and CDR2 as ANQGSEA. The CDR3 covers 13 residues. The germline V and J ends were trimmed by 3 bases and 6 bases, with 11 bases remaining between them. The sample was PBMCs. V is TRBV29-1 and J is TRBJ2-2; maybe TRBD1 (6 bases). This TCR was sampled from a woman aged 18-29 years in good health and CMV-seronegative. The CDR3: CSVDRGGPGELFF. The CDR3 coding sequence is TGCAGCGTTGACAGGGGCGGTCCCGGGGAGCTGTTTTTT.